This TCR beta chain was recorded in a study of CD8 T cells in Susac syndrome. An input of roughly 0.45 to 1 ug of RNA was subjected to reverse transcription using random hexamers. TCRdb independently ran MiXCR on the immunoSEQ multiplex PCR reads; one entry per CDR3 protein. The sample holds about 180,000 distinct CDR3 sequences; around 94% are singletons and the top ten take 0.099%. The CDR3 runs to 15 residues. The J segment lost 0 bases and the V segment lost 3 bases, leaving 3 bases of the junction unmatched. This chain uses TRBV12-3 or TRBV12-4 with TRBJ2-3, with 7 bases fitting TRBD2. The clonotype was recovered from a human donor with Susac syndrome. Sequenced: CD4+ T cells from PBMCs. CDR3 bases: TGTGCCAGCAGTTTGGGGCGGGGGAGCACAGATACGCAGTATTTT. Protein: CASSLGRGSTDTQYF.